This is a list of T cell receptor beta chains from one sample in a study of blood T cell repertoires in COVID-19. Measured with immunoSEQ multiplex PCR; TCRdb has only the in-frame clones, and not every one. The sample comprises 45,000 or so clones, 87% of which are singletons, and about 2% rests with the top ten. The material sequenced was peripheral blood. The receptors come from a woman older than 75 with COVID-19, enrolled during active disease. CDR3s include the opening cysteine and the closing phenylalanine or tryptophan. D genes are given only for firm matches. The size field is filled for only some rows; it gives once, few, many or a size class.

clone size: .
D gene: .
V gene: TRBV6-4
J gene: TRBJ2-3
CDR3 DNA: TGTGCCAGCAGTGACTCGACAGATTACACAGATACGCAGTATTTT
CDR3 protein: CASSDSTDYTDTQYF

clone size: .
D gene: TRBD1
V gene: TRBV24-1
J gene: TRBJ2-7
CDR3 DNA: TGTGCCACCAGTGACCCAAGACAGGGGGGCTACGAGCAGTACTTC
CDR3 protein: CATSDPRQGGYEQYF

clone size: .
D gene: .
V gene: TRBV19
J gene: TRBJ1-1
CDR3 DNA: TGTGCCAGTAGAGAACAGGGACTGAACACTGAAGCTTTCTTT
CDR3 protein: CASREQGLNTEAFF

clone size: .
D gene: TRBD2
V gene: TRBV5-1
J gene: TRBJ2-7
CDR3 DNA: TGCGCCAGCAGCGCGACTCTAGCGGGAGGTTTCTACGAGCAGTACTTC
CDR3 protein: CASSATLAGGFYEQYF

clone size: .
D gene: TRBD2
V gene: TRBV5-1
J gene: TRBJ2-5
CDR3 DNA: TGCGCCAGCAGCTTCACTAGCGGGGGAGAAAAGACCCAGTACTTC
CDR3 protein: CASSFTSGGEKTQYF

clone size: .
D gene: TRBD1
V gene: TRBV6-5
J gene: TRBJ1-6
CDR3 DNA: TGTGCCAGCAGTTACACGGGACAGGGGAATTCACCCCTCCACTTT
CDR3 protein: CASSYTGQGNSPLHF

clone size: .
D gene: TRBD1
V gene: TRBV19
J gene: TRBJ1-2
CDR3 DNA: TGTGCCAGTAGTACGAACGACAGGGGGAAAGGCTACACCTTC
CDR3 protein: CASSTNDRGKGYTF

clone size: .
D gene: TRBD1
V gene: TRBV19
J gene: TRBJ2-1
CDR3 DNA: TGTGCCAGTAGCAGGGGGACAGACTCCTACAATGAGCAGTTCTTC
CDR3 protein: CASSRGTDSYNEQFF

clone size: .
D gene: .
V gene: TRBV21-1
J gene: TRBJ2-1
CDR3 DNA: TGTGCCAGCAGCCCGGACAGAGACTACAATGAGCAGTTCTTC
CDR3 protein: CASSPDRDYNEQFF

clone size: .
D gene: TRBD1
V gene: TRBV19
J gene: TRBJ1-1
CDR3 DNA: TGTGCCAGTAGTAAGCGACAGGGGGTGAGAGCTGACACTGAAGCTTTCTTT
CDR3 protein: CASSKRQGVRADTEAFF

clone size: .
D gene: TRBD2
V gene: TRBV7-8
J gene: TRBJ2-7
CDR3 DNA: TGTGCCAGCAGCCGCGGACTAGCGGGAGATGACGAGCAGTACTTC
CDR3 protein: CASSRGLAGDDEQYF

clone size: .
D gene: .
V gene: TRBV6-5
J gene: TRBJ1-2
CDR3 DNA: TGTGCCAGCAGGAGTGCAGGATTCTATGGCTACACCTTC
CDR3 protein: CASRSAGFYGYTF

clone size: .
D gene: .
V gene: TRBV3-1/TRBV3-2
J gene: TRBJ1-1
CDR3 DNA: TGTGCCAGCAGGGGCCTCGGAGGAACTGAAGCTTTCTTT
CDR3 protein: CASRGLGGTEAFF

clone size: once
D gene: TRBD1
V gene: TRBV13
J gene: TRBJ1-2
CDR3 DNA: TGTGCCAGCAGCCTCGACAGGGGGCTCGGCTATGGCTACACCTTC
CDR3 protein: CASSLDRGLGYGYTF

clone size: .
D gene: .
V gene: TRBV13
J gene: TRBJ1-2
CDR3 DNA: TGTGCCAGCAGCCCCAGGATTTATGGCTACACCTTC
CDR3 protein: CASSPRIYGYTF

clone size: .
D gene: TRBD1
V gene: TRBV2
J gene: TRBJ1-1
CDR3 DNA: TGTGCCAGCAGTGAAACTAGGACAGGGATGGGAAAGGAAGCTTTCTTT
CDR3 protein: CASSETRTGMGKEAFF

clone size: .
D gene: .
V gene: TRBV3-1/TRBV3-2
J gene: TRBJ2-5
CDR3 DNA: TGTGCCAGCAGCCAAGAGCCCCTGAGGGAGACCCAGTACTTC
CDR3 protein: CASSQEPLRETQYF

clone size: .
D gene: TRBD1
V gene: TRBV30
J gene: TRBJ1-2
CDR3 DNA: TGTGCCTGGAGTAAGACAGGGAATTTCTATGGCTACACCTTC
CDR3 protein: CAWSKTGNFYGYTF

clone size: .
D gene: .
V gene: TRBV6-5
J gene: TRBJ1-2
CDR3 DNA: TGTGCCAGCAGAAAAGGACAGTCCGGGAATGGCTACACCTTC
CDR3 protein: CASRKGQSGNGYTF

clone size: .
D gene: .
V gene: TRBV11-2
J gene: TRBJ2-7
CDR3 DNA: TGTGCCAGCAGCTTAGGGGGCCAGCAGTACTTC
CDR3 protein: CASSLGGQQYF

clone size: once
D gene: .
V gene: TRBV5-1
J gene: TRBJ1-3
CDR3 DNA: TGCGCCAGCAGCTTGGGGCCAGGGGTAGGAAACACCATATATTTT
CDR3 protein: CASSLGPGVGNTIYF

clone size: .
D gene: TRBD2
V gene: TRBV7-8
J gene: TRBJ2-3
CDR3 DNA: TGTGCCAGCAGCCCTAGACCGAGGCGGGGGGGCGAAGATACGCAGTATTTT
CDR3 protein: CASSPRPRRGGEDTQYF

clone size: .
D gene: TRBD1
V gene: TRBV2
J gene: TRBJ2-7
CDR3 DNA: TGTGCCAGCAGTGAAGGGACAGGGGGATTGTACGAGCAGTACTTC
CDR3 protein: CASSEGTGGLYEQYF

clone size: .
D gene: .
V gene: TRBV12-3/TRBV12-4
J gene: TRBJ2-3
CDR3 DNA: TGTGCCAGCAAAACTAGCACAGATACGCAGTATTTT
CDR3 protein: CASKTSTDTQYF

clone size: .
D gene: .
V gene: TRBV11-2
J gene: TRBJ2-1
CDR3 DNA: TGTGCCAGCAGCTGGGGAGTAAACAGTTTCACCTACAATGAGCAGTTCTTC
CDR3 protein: CASSWGVNSFTYNEQFF

clone size: .
D gene: .
V gene: TRBV28
J gene: TRBJ1-2
CDR3 DNA: TGTGCCAGCAGTTTGGGCCCCAACTATGGCTACACCTTC
CDR3 protein: CASSLGPNYGYTF

clone size: .
D gene: TRBD1
V gene: TRBV18
J gene: TRBJ1-2
CDR3 DNA: TGTGCCAGCTCACCAAAGGGGGCTCTCAGCTATGGCTACACCTTC
CDR3 protein: CASSPKGALSYGYTF

clone size: .
D gene: TRBD1
V gene: TRBV6-6
J gene: TRBJ1-1
CDR3 DNA: TGTGCCAGCACTACTGACAGGGGGCCAGGGAACACTGAAGCTTTCTTT
CDR3 protein: CASTTDRGPGNTEAFF

clone size: .
D gene: TRBD1
V gene: TRBV6-5
J gene: TRBJ1-1
CDR3 DNA: TGTGCCAGCAGTAAACGACAGGGGTTGACTGAAGCTTTCTTT
CDR3 protein: CASSKRQGLTEAFF

clone size: .
D gene: .
V gene: TRBV30
J gene: TRBJ1-1
CDR3 DNA: TGTGCCTGGAGTAAGGGGATGTGGGACACTGAAGCTTTCTTT
CDR3 protein: CAWSKGMWDTEAFF

clone size: .
D gene: .
V gene: TRBV19
J gene: TRBJ2-3
CDR3 DNA: TGTGCCAGTAGTAGATCCAAGATGGGCCTCACAGATACGCAGTATTTT
CDR3 protein: CASSRSKMGLTDTQYF

clone size: once
D gene: .
V gene: TRBV5-1
J gene: TRBJ2-1
CDR3 DNA: TGCGCCAGCAGCTACGGACAAAATGAGCAGTTCTTC
CDR3 protein: CASSYGQNEQFF

clone size: .
D gene: .
V gene: TRBV9
J gene: TRBJ1-2
CDR3 DNA: TGTGCCAGCAGCGTCTGGGAGGGTGATGGCTACACCTTC
CDR3 protein: CASSVWEGDGYTF

clone size: .
D gene: TRBD2
V gene: TRBV9
J gene: TRBJ2-7
CDR3 DNA: TGTGCCAGCAGCCCTGACGTGAGACTAGCAGTCGAGCAGTACTTC
CDR3 protein: CASSPDVRLAVEQYF

clone size: .
D gene: TRBD1
V gene: TRBV19
J gene: TRBJ1-2
CDR3 DNA: TGTGCCAGCCAACGGGGGGACAGGGTCTATGGCTACACCTTC
CDR3 protein: CASQRGDRVYGYTF

clone size: .
D gene: TRBD1
V gene: TRBV24-1
J gene: TRBJ2-5
CDR3 DNA: TGTGCCACCAGTGATGGCAGGGGGAGAGAGACCCAGTACTTC
CDR3 protein: CATSDGRGRETQYF

clone size: .
D gene: TRBD2
V gene: TRBV28
J gene: TRBJ2-1
CDR3 DNA: TGTGCCAGCAGACCCGGACTAGCGGGGCCCGGGTTCTTC
CDR3 protein: CASRPGLAGPGFF

clone size: .
D gene: .
V gene: TRBV6-5
J gene: TRBJ1-2
CDR3 DNA: TGTGCCAGCAGCCCGACAGGCCAATACTATGGCTACACCTTC
CDR3 protein: CASSPTGQYYGYTF

clone size: .
D gene: .
V gene: TRBV4-1
J gene: TRBJ1-2
CDR3 DNA: TGCGCCAGCAGCCAACTCAGTGGACGCGGGCATGGCTACACCTTC
CDR3 protein: CASSQLSGRGHGYTF

clone size: .
D gene: TRBD2
V gene: TRBV6-1
J gene: TRBJ2-5
CDR3 DNA: TGTGCCAGCAGTGAATTTCGGACTAGCGGCCAAGAGACCCAGTACTTC
CDR3 protein: CASSEFRTSGQETQYF

clone size: .
D gene: .
V gene: TRBV27
J gene: TRBJ1-1
CDR3 DNA: TGTGCCAGCAGTTTATCGCAGGGCACTGAAGCTTTCTTT
CDR3 protein: CASSLSQGTEAFF

clone size: .
D gene: TRBD1
V gene: TRBV6-5
J gene: TRBJ1-1
CDR3 DNA: TGTGCCAGCAGTTCCCTCAGGGACAGCGTTGAAGCTTTCTTT
CDR3 protein: CASSSLRDSVEAFF

clone size: .
D gene: TRBD1
V gene: TRBV18
J gene: TRBJ1-6
CDR3 DNA: TGTGCCAGCTCAGACAGGGGAAATTCACCCCTCCACTTT
CDR3 protein: CASSDRGNSPLHF

clone size: .
D gene: TRBD1
V gene: TRBV5-1
J gene: TRBJ2-7
CDR3 DNA: TGCGCCAGCAGCTCGAGGACAGGGCCCGAGCAGTACTTC
CDR3 protein: CASSSRTGPEQYF

clone size: .
D gene: .
V gene: TRBV4-2
J gene: TRBJ1-4
CDR3 DNA: TGTGCCAGCAGCCCTTCGAGGGACTTGGCTGAAAAACTGTTTTTT
CDR3 protein: CASSPSRDLAEKLFF

clone size: .
D gene: TRBD1
V gene: TRBV4-1
J gene: TRBJ1-4
CDR3 DNA: TGCGCCAGCAGCCAAGGGACAGGGAAGACTATAGGTGAAAAACTGTTTTTT
CDR3 protein: CASSQGTGKTIGEKLFF

clone size: .
D gene: .
V gene: TRBV30
J gene: TRBJ1-5
CDR3 DNA: TGTGCCTGGAGTCCCACTCAAGGGGTTAGCAATCAGCCCCAGCATTTT
CDR3 protein: CAWSPTQGVSNQPQHF

clone size: .
D gene: .
V gene: TRBV19
J gene: TRBJ2-7
CDR3 DNA: TGTGCCAGTAGTATCAGCGCCACTACGGGCGAGCAGTACTTC
CDR3 protein: CASSISATTGEQYF

clone size: .
D gene: TRBD1
V gene: TRBV7-2
J gene: TRBJ1-4
CDR3 DNA: TGTGCCAGCAGCTCCGACAGGGGCGAAAAACTGTTTTTT
CDR3 protein: CASSSDRGEKLFF

clone size: .
D gene: TRBD1
V gene: TRBV10-1
J gene: TRBJ1-1
CDR3 DNA: TGCGCCAGCAGTGCCGGGACAGTGAACACTGAAGCTTTCTTT
CDR3 protein: CASSAGTVNTEAFF

clone size: .
D gene: TRBD1
V gene: TRBV19
J gene: TRBJ2-1
CDR3 DNA: TGTGCCAGTAGGGGACAGGGAAGCGGAGAAAATGAGCAGTTCTTC
CDR3 protein: CASRGQGSGENEQFF

clone size: .
D gene: .
V gene: TRBV7-2
J gene: TRBJ1-6
CDR3 DNA: TGTGCCAGCAGTCCAGGGAATTCACCCCTCCACTTT
CDR3 protein: CASSPGNSPLHF

clone size: .
D gene: TRBD2
V gene: TRBV28
J gene: TRBJ2-2
CDR3 DNA: TGTGCCAGCAGTTTGTACACCGGGACTATCGGAACCGGGGAGCTGTTTTTT
CDR3 protein: CASSLYTGTIGTGELFF

clone size: .
D gene: TRBD2
V gene: TRBV4-1
J gene: TRBJ2-1
CDR3 DNA: TGCGCCAGCAGCCAGGCAAATATGGGACTAGCGGGAGTAAGTGAGCAGTTCTTC
CDR3 protein: CASSQANMGLAGVSEQFF

clone size: .
D gene: .
V gene: TRBV6-5
J gene: TRBJ1-1
CDR3 DNA: TGTGCCAGCAGCCGGGAGATCGGGAGCACTGAAGCTTTCTTT
CDR3 protein: CASSREIGSTEAFF

clone size: once
D gene: .
V gene: TRBV6-1
J gene: TRBJ1-2
CDR3 DNA: TGTGCCAGCAGTGAATCCGGTGGCACCAGGGGTTCCGCCTATGGCTACACCTTC
CDR3 protein: CASSESGGTRGSAYGYTF

clone size: .
D gene: .
V gene: TRBV5-5
J gene: TRBJ2-2
CDR3 DNA: TGTGCCAGCAGTGTGAGTGCCGGGGAGCTGTTTTTT
CDR3 protein: CASSVSAGELFF

clone size: .
D gene: TRBD1
V gene: TRBV6-2/TRBV6-3
J gene: TRBJ1-5
CDR3 DNA: TGTGCCAGCAGTTACGACGGTGGGACAGGGAGGATTCGGTTGAATCAGCCCCAGCATTTT
CDR3 protein: CASSYDGGTGRIRLNQPQHF